The 16 T cell receptor beta chains presented below share a single source sample, sequenced in a study of low-dose radiotherapy and immunotherapy resistance in tumors. Primers used for first-strand cDNA, a TRAV- and TRBV-specific set, covered both alpha and beta chains. TCRs were put through around 20 PCR cycles of amplification with Phusion. A constant-region primer and the V-primer adapter served as the primer pair. MiXCR, run by TCRdb on the reads, gives a single entry per CDR3 protein. Among about 12,000 distinct CDR3 sequences, 76% were seen once, and the ten largest hold about 3%. The source of these receptors is a human donor with advanced metastatic prostate, ovarian, gallbladder or colorectal cancer (not recorded which). This table probably holds off-target reads from a library built for another chain.

This chain joins TRBV18 and TRBJ2-5; D tentatively fits TRBD1 or TRBD2 (5 bases each). The CDR3 runs to 14 residues. V was cut by 2 bases and J by 4 bases, with 11 bases left in between. Germline V lookup: CDR1 KGHSH, CDR2 LQKENI. For the CDR3, the DNA is TGTGCCAGCTCACCAAACGTGGGGACAGAGACCCAGTACTTC. Translating gives CASSPNVGTETQYF.

The CDR3 protein is CASSQIMGRGLNEQFF. The CDR3 DNA reads as TGTGCCAGCTCCCAAATAATGGGCAGGGGTCTCAATGAGCAGTTCTTC. The chain is built from TRBV18 and TRBJ2-1, with a tentative D call TRBD1 (6 bases). V was pared by 6 bases and J by 6 bases, with 21 bases between. Germline V lookup: CDR1 KGHSH, CDR2 LQKENI. This CDR3 comprises 16 residues.

Worth noting for this clonotype: Germline and junction disagree at one end, which may indicate a read error. The chain is built from TRBV3-1 and TRBJ2-1, with 8 nucleotides matching TRBD2. This CDR3 has 10 amino acids. Germline-derived CDR1 and CDR2 are LGHDT and YNNKEL (reference sequence). The CDR3 bases are TGTGCCAGCAGCCCCCGGGGGGGAAACTTC. Translation: CASSPRGGNF.

The V and J genes are TRBV13 and TRBJ2-1; D gene unclear. The CDR3 contains 11 residues. V lost 5 bases and J 5 bases, leaving 4 bases between the germline ends. Germline assignment: CDR1 PRHDT and CDR2 FYEKMQ (reference sequence). CDR3 sequence: CASSKNNEQFF. CDR3 DNA: TGTGCCAGCAGCAAGAACAATGAGCAGTTCTTC. The variable domain in full, completed from reference TRBV13 and TRBJ2-1, reads AAGVIQSPRHLIKEKRETATLKCYPIPRHDTVYWYQQGPGQDPQFLISFYEKMQSDKGSIPDRFSAQQFSDYHSELNMSSLELGDSALYFCASSKNNEQFFGPGTRLTVL.

The chain employs TRBV5-5 and TRBJ1-1; no firm D call. CDR1 SGHKS and CDR2 YYEKEE come from the germline V gene (reference sequence). Deletions cut 1 base from V and 7 bases from J, with 14 bases between. The CDR3 is 14 residues long. The chain's CDR3 is CASSLSGSSVEAFF. CDR3 bases: TGTGCCAGCAGCTTGAGTGGTTCTTCAGTTGAAGCTTTCTTT.

The J gene is TRBJ2-7, the V gene TRBV28; 8 bases are a match to TRBD1. The CDR3 extends over 15 amino acids. CDR1 and CDR2 from the germline V gene are MDHEN and SYDVKM. Trimming took 6 bases from V and 3 from J; bases not matched to a gene: 10. The CDR3 DNA follows: TGTGCCAGCAGCCTCCCCCGGACAGGGAACTACGAGCAGTACTTC. The encoded protein is CASSLPRTGNYEQYF.

The chain recombines TRBV14 with TRBJ1-2; unclear D gene. This CDR3 has 15 residues. CDR1 SGHDN and CDR2 FVKESK come from the germline V gene. V was shortened by 1 base and J by 2 bases, with 11 bases between the two germline ends. CDR3 in amino acids: CASSQGARLNYGYTF. As DNA, the CDR3 is TGTGCCAGCAGCCAAGGCGCCAGGCTAAACTATGGCTACACCTTC. Filled out from reference TRBV14 and TRBJ1-2, the complete variable domain reads EAGVTQFPSHSVIEKGQTVTLRCDPISGHDNLYWYRRVMGKEIKFLLHFVKESKQDESGMPNNRFLAERTGGTYSTLKVQPAELEDSGVYFCASSQGARLNYGYTFGSGTRLTVV.

The rearrangement joins TRBV4-3 to TRBJ1-1, with a weak D call TRBD1 (5 bases). The CDR3 totals 14 residues. Germline V lookup: CDR1 LGHNA, CDR2 YSLEER. Trimming left V 4 bases short and J 10 bases short, with 19 bases between. The chain's CDR3 is CASSPSDQGKRAFF. The CDR3 nucleotides read TGCGCCAGCAGCCCGAGCGACCAGGGCAAGCGAGCTTTCTTT.

The rearrangement uses TRBV20-1 and TRBJ2-7, with D possibly being TRBD1 (6 bases). The CDR3 spans 14 residues. The V end was cut by 6 bases, the J end by 3 bases, with 18 bases between. CDR1 and CDR2 from the germline V gene are DFQATT and SNEGSKA (reference sequence). Here the CDR3 reads CSATSGTRFYEQYF. The DNA for the CDR3 is TGCAGTGCCACATCCGGGACAAGGTTCTACGAGCAGTACTTC.

The chain uses TRBV11-3 and TRBJ2-1; 14 bases match TRBD2. Germline trimming cut 4 bases from V and 7 bases from J; bases unmatched to any gene: 6. Per germline, CDR1 SGHNT and CDR2 YENEEA. This CDR3 has 16 amino acids. The CDR3 coding sequence is TGTGCCAGCAGCTACGGGACTAGCGGGAGTTTTAATGAGCAGTTCTTC. As protein: CASSYGTSGSFNEQFF.

The J gene is TRBJ2-1, the V gene TRBV4-2; TRBD2 matches at 8 bases. CDR1 and CDR2 (germline): LGHNA, YNFKEQ. With V trimmed by 0 bases and J by 4 bases, 5 bases remained unmatched. This CDR3 is 16 amino acids long. The CDR3 spells CASSQDAGGDYNEQFF. The DNA of the CDR3 is TGTGCCAGCAGCCAAGATGCGGGAGGAGATTACAATGAGCAGTTCTTC.

V usage is TRBV12-3 or TRBV12-4 and J usage is TRBJ2-5; no definite D call. The CDR3 is made up of 12 amino acids. V shed 5 bases and J shed 5 bases, with 9 bases lying between them. CDR3 sequence (DNA): TGTGCCAGCAGTGCAAGACCGGAGACCCAGTACTTC. This encodes CASSARPETQYF.

The V gene is TRBV2, the J gene TRBJ2-5; 9 bases are shared with TRBD2. Germline V CDR1 and CDR2: SNHLY, FYNNEI. CDR3 size: 15 residues. V shed 6 bases, J shed 5 bases, and the junction held 10 bases outside the gene matches. CDR3 protein: CASSETGTSLETQYF. CDR3 in DNA: TGTGCCAGCAGCGAGACCGGGACTAGCTTGGAGACCCAGTACTTC. The variable domain in full, completed from reference TRBV2 and TRBJ2-5, reads EPEVTQTPSHQVTQMGQEVILRCVPISNHLYFYWYRQILGQKVEFLVSFYNNEISEKSEIFDDQFSVERPDGSNFTLKIRSTKLEDSAMYFCASSETGTSLETQYFGPGTRLLVL.

In DNA, the CDR3 is TGCAGCGTTGCGGAGGGCCAGTCAGATACGCAGTATTTT. Translation gives CSVAEGQSDTQYF. This sequence joins TRBV29-1 and TRBJ2-3; possible D gene TRBD2, 6 bases. Trimming shortened V by 4 bases and J by 4 bases, and 12 bases separated the two germline ends. Germline V gene data show CDR1 as SQVTM and CDR2 as ANQGSEA. The CDR3 spans 13 residues.

The chain joins TRBV3-1 to TRBJ2-2; D remains unclear. V was cut by 0 bases and J by 6 bases, with 11 bases left in between. The V gene's germline CDR1 is LGHDT and CDR2 YNNKEL (reference sequence). The CDR3 contains 15 residues. The CDR3 coding sequence is TGTGCCAGCAGCCAAGAGCAGGCCTCGGCCGGGGAGCTGTTTTTT. Residues: CASSQEQASAGELFF.

This clonotype was seen a few times. The chain carries TRBV29-1 and TRBJ2-1; no clear D. The germline V and J ends were trimmed by 7 bases and 4 bases, with 8 bases remaining between them. The CDR3 loop spans 11 amino acids. Germline V gene sequence: CDR1 SQVTM, CDR2 ANQGSEA. In nucleotides, the CDR3 is TGCAGCGGACATAAGTACAATGAGCAGTTCTTC. As protein: CSGHKYNEQFF.